The 20 T cell receptor beta chains in this list originate from one sample, sequenced in a study of regulatory T cells in long-lasting Graves disease. Time point indicated: newly diagnosed GD, antithyroid drugs for less than 3 months. RNA extracted from PBMCs served as the sequencing template. Assembly of TCR beta libraries relied on iRepertoire HTBI primers together with Arm-PCR of CDR3 regions. TCRdb analysed the multiplex PCR reads with MiXCR anew, one entry per CDR3 protein. The table shows about 500,000 distinct CDR3 sequences, with around 11% occurring only once. The same sample was also studied in work on T cells in Graves' hyperthyroidism and ophthalmopathy.

Sequenced material: peripheral blood mononuclear cells (PBMCs), taken at new diagnosis, from a patient treated with antithyroid drugs. The receptors shown here come from a young woman with Graves disease.

This clonotype has a count of ten or more. The chain combines TRBV6-2 or TRBV6-3 with TRBJ1-5; TRBD1 agrees at 7 bases. The CDR3 consists of 15 residues. Germline trimming cut 2 bases from V and 1 base from J; bases unmatched to any gene: 2. Germline-derived CDR1 and CDR2 are MNHEY and SVGEGT. The CDR3 DNA reads as TGTGCCAGCAGTTACCCGACAGGGAGCAATCAGCCCCAGCATTTT. This encodes CASSYPTGSNQPQHF.

In this sample, this clonotype turned up many times. The rearrangement links TRBV7-3 to TRBJ2-1, with D perhaps TRBD1 (6 bases). The germline V and J ends were trimmed by 0 bases and 4 bases, with 13 bases remaining between them. CDR3 length: 16 residues. Looked up from germline, CDR1 is SGHTA and CDR2 is FQGTGA. The CDR3 spells CASSLTPGQNYNEQFF. The CDR3 nucleotides read TGTGCCAGCAGCTTAACCCCCGGACAGAATTACAATGAGCAGTTCTTC.

The V gene is TRBV28, the J gene TRBJ1-2; D is unresolved. Looked up from germline, CDR1 is MDHEN and CDR2 is SYDVKM. The CDR3 has 14 amino acids. Between the trimmed V and J ends, which lost 10 bases and 0 bases, there was a span of 15 bases. The DNA of the CDR3 is TGTGCCACCCTCGGAGGGTACGCTAACTATGGCTACACCTTC. Its protein product is CATLGGYANYGYTF.

The chain uses TRBV7-9 and TRBJ2-7, with 7 bases identical to TRBD1. The CDR3 consists of 15 residues. CDR1 is SEHNR and CDR2 is FQNEAQ in the germline V gene (reference sequence). J gave up 6 bases and V 5 bases, and 13 bases lay outside the gene matches. The CDR3 is CASSVTGTVMGEQYF. The DNA for the CDR3 is TGTGCCAGCAGCGTAACTGGGACAGTGATGGGCGAGCAGTACTTC.

Details on this clonotype: A far larger clone is one nucleotide away, so this likely arose from a read error. The rearrangement links TRBV11-2 to TRBJ2-7, with D possibly matching TRBD2 (6 bases). The CDR3 sequence is 15 residues long. Germline CDR1 and CDR2: SGHAT and FQNNGV. The V end lost 1 base, the J end lost 7 bases, and 17 bases lay between the germline ends. The CDR3 is CASSLALAPLNEQYF. The CDR3 region has the DNA TGTGCCAGCAGCTTAGCTCTAGCGCCTCTCAATGAGCAGTACTTC. Full variable domain (remainder filled in from reference TRBV11-2 and TRBJ2-7): EAGVAQSPRYKIIEKRQSVAFWCNPISGHATLYWYQQILGQGPKLLIQFQNNGVVDDSQLPKDRFSAERLKGVDSTLKIQPAKLEDSAVYLCASSLALAPLNEQYFGPGTRLTVT.

This clonotype occurred many times. J is TRBJ2-2 and V is TRBV24-1, with 9 positions matching TRBD1. V lost 9 bases, J lost 5 bases, and 9 bases stayed unmatched. Germline CDR1 KGHDR, CDR2 SFDVKD. The CDR3 loop spans 15 amino acids. CDR3 residues: CATGWTGESTGELFF. The CDR3 DNA reads TGTGCCACCGGATGGACAGGGGAGTCGACCGGGGAGCTGTTTTTT.

J is TRBJ2-5 and V is TRBV5-1; D remains unclear. This CDR3 region has 13 residues. CDR1 is SGHRS and CDR2 is YFSETQ in the germline V gene. Between the trimmed V and J ends, which lost 4 bases and 7 bases, there was a span of 14 bases. The CDR3 coding sequence is TGCGCCAGCAGCCTGGCGGACGGCGGGACCCAGTACTTC. Encoded protein: CASSLADGGTQYF.

In this sample, this clonotype turned up many times. J is TRBJ1-2 and V is TRBV19, with no clear D. Trimming left V 9 bases short and J 4 bases short, with 15 bases between. Germline V CDR1 and CDR2: LNHDA, SQIVND (reference sequence). This CDR3 comprises 13 residues. The CDR3 DNA follows: TGTGCCAGCTACCGTGGAATGGGCTATGGCTACACCTTC. Translation gives CASYRGMGYGYTF.

This clonotype has just a few counts. The chain combines TRBV7-9 with TRBJ2-1; D is uncertain. V lost 3 bases and J lost 7, with 19 bases in between. The CDR3 is 16 amino acids. Germline lookup yields CDR1 SEHNR and CDR2 FQNEAQ (reference sequence). In nucleotides, the CDR3 is TGTGCCAGCAGCTTCCGACCTCAAATTCTCGGGAATGAGCAGTTCTTC. Its protein is CASSFRPQILGNEQFF.

The gene calls are TRBV4-2 and TRBJ2-6; 12 nucleotides agree with TRBD2. The CDR3 contains 21 residues. V shed 2 bases and J 1 base; nucleotides not matched to a gene: 12. Germline CDR1 reads LGHNA; CDR2 reads YNFKEQ. CDR3 DNA: TGTGCCAGCAGCCAACCTACGACAGGACTAGCGGGGCCTTCTGGGGCCAACGTCCTGACTTTC. It specifies CASSQPTTGLAGPSGANVLTF.

About this clonotype itself: Since the CDR3 does not end with the conserved phenylalanine or tryptophan, this likely comes from a read error. The chain joins TRBV5-1 to TRBJ2-6, with 8 bases aligning to TRBD2. V dropped 4 bases and J dropped 0; count of bases not matched to a gene: 3. Germline CDR1 and CDR2: SGHRS and YFSETQ. The CDR3 contains 16 residues. The CDR3 region has the DNA TGCGCCAGCAGCAGCGGGAGCCTCTCTGGGGCCAACGTCCTGACTCTC. Encoded protein: CASSSGSLSGANVLTL.

This clonotype was counted ten times or more. CDR3 sequence (DNA): TGTGCCAGCGGGAGGGGTCGGTACGAGCAGTACTTC. Translated: CASGRGRYEQYF. The gene calls are TRBV27 and TRBJ2-7; 7 nucleotides line up with TRBD2. V dropped 8 bases and J dropped 4; count of bases not matched to a gene: 5. Germline values: CDR1 MNHEY, CDR2 SMNVEV (reference sequence). The CDR3 runs 12 residues.

This chain joins TRBV24-1 and TRBJ2-3; D unresolved. Germline assignment: CDR1 KGHDR and CDR2 SFDVKD. This CDR3 region has 14 residues. V was shortened by 5 bases and J by 6 bases, with 14 bases between the two germline ends. CDR3 protein: CATSGGIELDTQYF. The CDR3 region has the DNA TGTGCCACCAGTGGCGGTATAGAGTTGGATACGCAGTATTTT.

This chain links TRBV9 with TRBJ2-6; tentative D call: TRBD1 (5 bases). Trimming stripped 3 bases from V and 4 bases from J, with 14 bases between. Germline values: CDR1 SGDLS, CDR2 YYNGEE. The CDR3 runs 16 residues. The chain's CDR3 is CASSGRSGYGANVLTF. The CDR3 region has the DNA TGTGCCAGCAGCGGTCGCTCAGGGTACGGGGCCAACGTCCTGACTTTC.

A remark on this clonotype: A much bigger clone sits one base away, suggesting this may be a read error. Since no conserved phenylalanine or tryptophan closes the CDR3, a read error is the likely cause. This rearrangement joins TRBV20-1 to TRBJ1-1; D perhaps matches TRBD1 (6 bases). The V end was cut by 1 base, the J end by 1 base, with 7 bases between. This CDR3 spans 13 amino acids. Germline lookup yields CDR1 DFQATT and CDR2 SNEGSKA (reference sequence). The CDR3 coding sequence is TGCAGTGCTAGAGGACAGGAGAACACTGAAGCTTTCTCT. The encoded protein is CSARGQENTEAFS.

This clonotype was counted at least ten times. The genes are TRBV3-1 and TRBJ1-5; possible D gene TRBD1, 5 bases. Trimming took off 5 bases at V and 6 bases at J, with 14 bases between the two ends. The CDR3 loop spans 14 amino acids. From germline, CDR1 is LGHDT and CDR2 YNNKEL (reference sequence). In DNA form, the CDR3 reads TGTGCCAGCAGCTCCGGAGCCGGGGGTCAGCCCCAGCATTTT. Residues: CASSSGAGGQPQHF.

In this sample, this clonotype turned up a few times. The V gene is TRBV5-6, the J gene TRBJ2-7; 9 bases match TRBD1. CDR1 is SGHDT, CDR2 YYEEEE, per germline. V shed 5 bases, J shed 5 bases, and the junction held 8 bases outside the gene matches. The CDR3 runs to 14 residues. This CDR3 is CASSHGTGKNEQYF. The CDR3, as DNA: TGTGCCAGCAGTCACGGGACAGGGAAGAACGAGCAGTACTTC.

This CDR3 reads CASSPRQLAGLGYNEQFF. In nucleotides, the CDR3 is TGCGCCAGCAGCCCGAGGCAACTAGCGGGTTTAGGGTACAATGAGCAGTTCTTC. The chain couples TRBV4-1 to TRBJ2-1; TRBD2 matches at 9 bases. The length of the CDR3 is 18 residues. J lost 4 bases, V lost 4 bases, and 14 bases had no gene match. Germline V CDR1 and CDR2: MGHRA, YSYEKL.

This clonotype was seen repeatedly, ten times or more. CDR3 sequence (DNA): TGTGCCAGCTGTAGCTCCGGGGAGCTGTTTTTT. It codes for CASCSSGELFF. The chain combines TRBV25-1 with TRBJ2-2; D is ambiguous. CDR3 size: 11 residues. Germline CDR1 is MGHDK and CDR2 is SYGVNS. V was clipped by 8 bases and J by 6 bases, with 7 bases between them.

The rearrangement links TRBV4-3 to TRBJ2-2, with D tentatively TRBD1 or TRBD2 (5 bases each). This CDR3 has 16 residues. CDR1 is LGHNA, CDR2 YSLEER, per germline. The V end was cut by 1 base, the J end by 3 bases, with 12 bases between. The CDR3 nucleotides are TGCGCCAGCAGCCAAGCTCGGGGCCGGGACACCGGGGAGCTGTTTTTT. Translated: CASSQARGRDTGELFF.